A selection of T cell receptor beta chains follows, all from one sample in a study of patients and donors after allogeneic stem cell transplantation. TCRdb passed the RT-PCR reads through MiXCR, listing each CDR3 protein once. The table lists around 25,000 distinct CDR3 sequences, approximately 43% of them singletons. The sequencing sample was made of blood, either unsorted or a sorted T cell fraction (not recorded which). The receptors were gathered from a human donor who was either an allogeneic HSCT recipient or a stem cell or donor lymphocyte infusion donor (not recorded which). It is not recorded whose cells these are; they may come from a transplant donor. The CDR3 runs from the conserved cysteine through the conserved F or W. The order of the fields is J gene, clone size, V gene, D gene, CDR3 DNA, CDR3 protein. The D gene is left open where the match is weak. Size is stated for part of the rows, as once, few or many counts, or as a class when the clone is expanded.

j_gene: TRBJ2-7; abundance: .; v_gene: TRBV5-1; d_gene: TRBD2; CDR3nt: TGCGCCAGCAGCTTGGTGGCTAGCGGGAAGGGCGAGCAGTACTTC; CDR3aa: CASSLVASGKGEQYF
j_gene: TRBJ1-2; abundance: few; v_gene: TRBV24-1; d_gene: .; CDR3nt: TGTGCCGCGCTCGGGGGAGGCTATGGCTACACCTTC; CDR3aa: CAALGGGYGYTF
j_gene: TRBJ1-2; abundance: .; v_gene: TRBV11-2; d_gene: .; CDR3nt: TGTGCCAGCAGCCGGACACCTAGGGCCCAGGAGGATGGCTACACCTTC; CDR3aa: CASSRTPRAQEDGYTF
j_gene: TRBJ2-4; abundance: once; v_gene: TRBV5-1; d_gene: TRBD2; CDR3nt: TGCGCCAGCAGCTTGGAGTTAGCGGGGGCCTTAGCCAAAAACATTCAGTACTTC; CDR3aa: CASSLELAGALAKNIQYF
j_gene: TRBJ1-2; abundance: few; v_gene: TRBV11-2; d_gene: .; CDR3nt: TGTGCCAGCAGCTTAGTTAGGGGCTATGGCTACACCTTC; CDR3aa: CASSLVRGYGYTF
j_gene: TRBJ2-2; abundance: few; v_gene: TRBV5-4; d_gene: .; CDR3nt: TGTGCCAGCAGCTTGGACGGCCTGAACACCGGGGAGCTGTTTTTT; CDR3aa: CASSLDGLNTGELFF
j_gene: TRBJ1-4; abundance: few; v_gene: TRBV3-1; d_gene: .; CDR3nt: TGTGCCAGCAGCCAAGATCTGAAAGCGGTACTGTTTTTT; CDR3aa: CASSQDLKAVLFF
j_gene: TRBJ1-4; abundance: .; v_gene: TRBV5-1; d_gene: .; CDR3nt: TGCGCCAGCAGCTTGGTAGTAAATGAAAAACTGTTTTTT; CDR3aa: CASSLVVNEKLFF
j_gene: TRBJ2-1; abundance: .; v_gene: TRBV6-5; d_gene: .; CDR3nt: TGTGCCAGCAGTATATCCTGGGACATCTATTACAATGAGCAGTTCTTC; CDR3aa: CASSISWDIYYNEQFF
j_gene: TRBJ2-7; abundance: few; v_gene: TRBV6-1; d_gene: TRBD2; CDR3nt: TGTGCCAGCACACCGGGACTAGCGTACGAGCAGTACTTC; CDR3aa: CASTPGLAYEQYF
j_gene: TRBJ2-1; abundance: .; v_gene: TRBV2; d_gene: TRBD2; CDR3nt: TGTGCCAGCAGGGAGCGGGACTCCTACAATGAGCAGTTCTTC; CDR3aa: CASRERDSYNEQFF
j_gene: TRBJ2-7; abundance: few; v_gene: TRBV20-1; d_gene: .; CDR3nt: TGCAGTGCTAGCTTGGGGACCTACGAGCAGTACTTC; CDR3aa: CSASLGTYEQYF
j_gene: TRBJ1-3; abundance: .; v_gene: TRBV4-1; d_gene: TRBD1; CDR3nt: TGCGCCAGCAGCCACGGGACAGGTCAAGGAAACACCATATATTTT; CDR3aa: CASSHGTGQGNTIYF
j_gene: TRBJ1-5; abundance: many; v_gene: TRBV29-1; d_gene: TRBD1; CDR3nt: TGCAGCGCCCAGGGGGCAGACAATCAGCCCCAGCATTTT; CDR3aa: CSAQGADNQPQHF
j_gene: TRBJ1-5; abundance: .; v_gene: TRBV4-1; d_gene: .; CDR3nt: TGCGCCAGCAGCCAAGGTGACGGAAAGACCCGCATCAGTAATCAGCCCCAGCATTTT; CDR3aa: CASSQGDGKTRISNQPQHF
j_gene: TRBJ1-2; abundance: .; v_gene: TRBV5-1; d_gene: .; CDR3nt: TGCGCCAGCAGCTTGGTCGGAGGAGAGGTCTATGGCTACACCTTC; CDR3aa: CASSLVGGEVYGYTF
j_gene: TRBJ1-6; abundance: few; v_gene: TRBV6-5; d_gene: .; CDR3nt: TGTGCCAGCAGTCCACGGACCGCACATTCACCCCTCCACTTT; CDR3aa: CASSPRTAHSPLHF
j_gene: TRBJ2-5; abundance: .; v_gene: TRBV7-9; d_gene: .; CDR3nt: TGTGCCAGCAGCAGGACGGCCCAAGAGACCCAGTACTTC; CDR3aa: CASSRTAQETQYF
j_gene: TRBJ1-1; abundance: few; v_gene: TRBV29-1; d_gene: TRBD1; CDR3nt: TGCAGCGCTGACAGGGTGAACACTGAAGCTTTCTTT; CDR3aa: CSADRVNTEAFF
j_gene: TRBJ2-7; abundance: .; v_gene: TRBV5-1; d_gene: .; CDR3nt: TGCGCCAGCAGCCCAGGACCTCCGAGCTCCTACGAGCAGTACTTC; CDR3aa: CASSPGPPSSYEQYF
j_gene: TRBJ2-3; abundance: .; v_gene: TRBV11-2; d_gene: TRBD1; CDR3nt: TGTGCCAGCAGCTGGACCGGGACAGGGGTGCTTGATACGCAGTATTTT; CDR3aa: CASSWTGTGVLDTQYF
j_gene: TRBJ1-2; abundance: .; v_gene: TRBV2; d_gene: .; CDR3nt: TGTGCCAGCAGTGGTGGAGGTTCTGGCTACACCTTC; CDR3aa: CASSGGGSGYTF
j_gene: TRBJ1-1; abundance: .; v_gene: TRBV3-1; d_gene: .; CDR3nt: TGTGCCAGCAGCCAACGACGGGCCACTGAAGCTTTCTTT; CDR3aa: CASSQRRATEAFF
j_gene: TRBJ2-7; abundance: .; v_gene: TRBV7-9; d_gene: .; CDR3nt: TGTGCCAGCAGCTCGACACCAAGCTCCTACGAGCAGTACTTC; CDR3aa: CASSSTPSSYEQYF
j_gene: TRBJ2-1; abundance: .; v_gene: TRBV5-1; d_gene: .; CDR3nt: TGCGCCAGCAGCCAAGGACCCTTCTACAATGAGCAGTTCTTC; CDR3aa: CASSQGPFYNEQFF
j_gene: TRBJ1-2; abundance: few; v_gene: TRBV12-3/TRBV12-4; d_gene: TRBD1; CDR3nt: TGTGCCAGCAGTTTCTCGGGACAGGGGAACTATGGCTACACCTTC; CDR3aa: CASSFSGQGNYGYTF
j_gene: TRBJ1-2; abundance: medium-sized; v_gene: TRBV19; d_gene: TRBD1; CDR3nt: TGTGCCAGTAGTCCCGGGACAGGGGCCGAGGGCTACACCTTC; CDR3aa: CASSPGTGAEGYTF
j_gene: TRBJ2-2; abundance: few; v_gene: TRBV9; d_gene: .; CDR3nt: TGTGCCAGCAGCTCTCGGAGTAGTGTCGGGGAGCTGTTTTTT; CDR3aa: CASSSRSSVGELFF
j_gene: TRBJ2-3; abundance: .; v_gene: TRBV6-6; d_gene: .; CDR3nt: TGTGCCAGCAGTCAAACCACAGATACGCAGTATTTT; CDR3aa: CASSQTTDTQYF
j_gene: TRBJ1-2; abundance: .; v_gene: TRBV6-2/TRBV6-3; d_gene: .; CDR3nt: TGTGCCAGCAGCCCCCCCCGCGACGGGGGCTATGGCTACACCTTC; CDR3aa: CASSPPRDGGYGYTF
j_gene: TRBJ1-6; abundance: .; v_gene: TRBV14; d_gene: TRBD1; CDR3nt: TGTGCCTGCAGCTACGGGACAGGAGACAATTCACCCCTCCACTTT; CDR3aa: CACSYGTGDNSPLHF
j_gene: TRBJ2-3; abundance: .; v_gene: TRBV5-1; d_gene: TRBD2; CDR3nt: TGCGCCAGCAGGGGGACTAGCGGGATCACAGATACGCAGTATTTT; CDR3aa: CASRGTSGITDTQYF
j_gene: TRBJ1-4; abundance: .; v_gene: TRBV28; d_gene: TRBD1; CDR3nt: TGTGCCAGCAGTCGCCCAGACAGGGGGTTTGAAAAACTGTTTTTT; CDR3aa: CASSRPDRGFEKLFF